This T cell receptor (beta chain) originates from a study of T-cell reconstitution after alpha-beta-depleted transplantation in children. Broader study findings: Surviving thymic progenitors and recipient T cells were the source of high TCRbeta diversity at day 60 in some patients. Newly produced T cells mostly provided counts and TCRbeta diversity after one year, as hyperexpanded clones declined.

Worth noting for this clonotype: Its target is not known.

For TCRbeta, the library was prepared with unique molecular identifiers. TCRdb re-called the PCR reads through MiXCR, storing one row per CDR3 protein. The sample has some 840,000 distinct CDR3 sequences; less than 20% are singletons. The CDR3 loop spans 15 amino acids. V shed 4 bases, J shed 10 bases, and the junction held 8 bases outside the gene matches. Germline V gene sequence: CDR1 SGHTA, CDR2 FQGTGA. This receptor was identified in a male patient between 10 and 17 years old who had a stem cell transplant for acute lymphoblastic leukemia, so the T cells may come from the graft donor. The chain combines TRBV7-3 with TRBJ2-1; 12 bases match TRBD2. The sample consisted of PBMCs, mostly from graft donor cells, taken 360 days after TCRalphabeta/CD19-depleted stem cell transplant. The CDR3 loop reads CASSSVLTSGREQFF. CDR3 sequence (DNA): TGTGCCAGCAGCTCCGTATTGACTAGCGGGAGAGAGCAGTTCTTC.